This T cell receptor beta chain is from a study of control samples from healthy donors and cancer patients. This clone is a singleton in its sample. Germline V CDR1 and CDR2: MNHEY, SMNVEV (reference sequence). The CDR3 is made up of 12 amino acids. The V and J ends lost 3 bases and 16 bases respectively, with 16 bases between them. The assay was immunoSEQ multiplex PCR, and TCRdb's table has in-frame clones only and misses some. In the table there are about 130,000 clones, roughly 90% of which are singletons. The source material was blood. The receptor comes from a woman aged 45-59 years in good health. V is TRBV27 and J is TRBJ1-5; possibly TRBD1 for D (6 bases). CDR3 sequence: CASSFKGQLLHF. CDR3 DNA: TGTGCCAGCAGTTTTAAGGGACAACTACTTCATTTT.